Below are 24 T cell receptor beta chains sequenced from a single sample in a study of breast tumors, draining lymph nodes, adjacent tissues. TCRdb analysed the multiplex PCR reads with MiXCR anew, one entry per CDR3 protein. In the table there are about 13,000 distinct CDR3 sequences, approximately 60% of which are singletons. The sequenced material came from tumor-adjacent breast tissue. The source is a female donor with breast cancer. Some clones in this sample may be carry-over from other donors' samples.

This clonotype has only a few counts. The chain links TRBV7-8 to TRBJ1-4; D remains ambiguous. Looked up from germline, CDR1 is SGHVS and CDR2 is FQNEAQ. CDR3 length: 15 residues. Trimming removed 2 bases from V and 11 bases from J, with 18 bases in between. The CDR3, as DNA: TGTGCCAGCAGCTTAACCCCACTGCGGCGAACGAAACTGTTTTTT. It translates to CASSLTPLRRTKLFF.

The J gene is TRBJ2-1, the V gene TRBV11-2; TRBD2 matches 8 bases. Germline assignment: CDR1 SGHAT and CDR2 FQNNGV. The CDR3 spans 17 residues. V lost 5 bases, J lost 0 bases, and 9 bases stayed unmatched. CDR3 amino acids: CASSITLSGSSYNEQFF. CDR3 nucleotide sequence: TGTGCCAGCAGCATAACCCTCAGCGGGAGCTCCTACAATGAGCAGTTCTTC.

Note on this clonotype: Likely a read error: the CDR3 ends without its conserved phenylalanine or tryptophan. The chain joins TRBV19 to TRBJ1-1; the match to TRBD1 covers 8 bases. Per germline, CDR1 LNHDA and CDR2 SQIVND (reference sequence). The CDR3 extends over 17 amino acids. The CDR3 DNA reads as TGTGCTAGTAAATCCCCTCTGACAGGGGATGTTAACACTGAAGCTTTCCTT. Its translation is CASKSPLTGDVNTEAFL.

This clonotype has only one observation. The chain recombines TRBV29-1 with TRBJ2-3; D remains unclear. Germline CDR1 reads SQVTM; CDR2 reads ANQGSEA. This CDR3 is 12 amino acids long. Trimming took off 6 bases at V and 6 bases at J, with 13 bases between the two ends. CDR3 amino acids: CSVPSESDTQYF. DNA for the CDR3: TGCAGCGTACCTTCTGAGTCCGATACGCAGTATTTT.

The J gene is TRBJ1-3, the V gene TRBV25-1; D gene ambiguous. The length of the CDR3 is 17 residues. CDR1 is MGHDK and CDR2 is SYGVNS in the germline V gene. The germline V and J ends were trimmed by 2 bases and 3 bases, with 17 bases remaining between them. The CDR3 region is CASSEDGRWNGGNTIYF. CDR3 nucleotide sequence: TGTGCCAGCAGTGAAGACGGCAGGTGGAATGGTGGAAACACCATATATTTT.

This clonotype showed up just once. This could be a read error, since a much larger clone is one nucleotide away. The chain uses TRBV19 and TRBJ1-1; no definite D call. The V gene's germline CDR1 is LNHDA and CDR2 SQIVND (reference sequence). V was cut by 3 bases and J by 1 base, with 15 bases left in between. CDR3 length equals 16 residues. CDR3 in DNA: TGTGCCAGTAGTATCTACCCAGGCATCACGAACACTGAAGCTTTCTTT. Translation: CASSIYPGITNTEAFF.

V and J are TRBV6-1 and TRBJ2-3; a possible D gene is TRBD1 (5 bases). Trimming left V 7 bases short and J 1 base short, with 15 bases between. CDR3 size: 15 residues. CDR1 and CDR2 from the germline V gene are MNHNS and SASEGT. The CDR3 DNA reads as TGTGCCAGCATCCAGTCCCAGGGTCGCACAGATACGCAGTATTTT. This encodes CASIQSQGRTDTQYF.

J is TRBJ1-5 and V is TRBV20-1; D is uncertain. Germline assignment: CDR1 DFQATT and CDR2 SNEGSKA (reference sequence). V lost 1 base, J lost 5 bases, and 9 bases lay in between. The CDR3 covers 13 residues. The CDR3 loop is CSARGTPDQPQHF. The CDR3 DNA is TGCAGTGCTAGAGGGACGCCGGATCAGCCCCAGCATTTT.

The chain is built from TRBV29-1 and TRBJ1-2; TRBD1 matches at 7 bases. This CDR3 is 13 amino acids long. Germline CDR1 SQVTM, CDR2 ANQGSEA. V shed 4 bases and J 5 bases; nucleotides not matched to a gene: 7. CDR3 residues: CSVADRPEYGYTF. The DNA for the CDR3 is TGCAGCGTTGCGGACAGGCCTGAGTATGGCTACACCTTC.

The chain carries TRBV14 and TRBJ1-1, with unresolved D. The germline V gene encodes CDR1 SGHDN and CDR2 FVKESK. The CDR3 runs to 14 residues. V lost 8 bases and J 0 bases, leaving 13 bases between the germline ends. The CDR3 spells CASGLAGMNTEAFF. The CDR3 DNA reads as TGTGCCAGCGGCCTGGCTGGGATGAACACTGAAGCTTTCTTT.

About this clonotype itself: At one end, the junction sequence differs from germline, possibly due to a read error. This chain uses TRBV9 with TRBJ1-6; D uncertain. This CDR3 has 15 residues. Looked up from germline, CDR1 is SGDLS and CDR2 is YYNGEE. This chain's CDR3 is CAGSPTVTYNSPLHF. CDR3 sequence (DNA): TGTGCCGGCAGCCCCACAGTAACCTATAATTCACCCCTCCACTTT.

This sequence joins TRBV11-3 and TRBJ2-7; weak D call: TRBD1 (5 bases). The germline gives CDR1 SGHNT, CDR2 YENEEA. The CDR3 totals 12 residues. V lost 7 bases and J lost 8, with 15 bases in between. The CDR3, as DNA: TGTGCCAGCACCAAGACAGCCTATAAGCAGTACTTC. Translating it yields CASTKTAYKQYF.

J is TRBJ2-7 and V is TRBV7-8, with TRBD1 matching over 7 bases. Germline CDR1 reads SGHVS; CDR2 reads FQNEAQ. CDR3 size: 13 residues. The ends lost 5 bases at V and 7 bases at J; junction bases unmatched: 8. The CDR3 region is CASSPEGAGEQYF. CDR3 nucleotide sequence: TGTGCCAGCAGCCCCGAGGGGGCAGGTGAGCAGTACTTC.

This clonotype was seen once. The chain uses TRBV7-8 and TRBJ2-7, with 12 positions matching TRBD2. The CDR3 totals 15 residues. Trimming at V came to 6 bases and at J to 7 bases, leaving 10 bases not matched to a gene. Germline CDR1 reads SGHVS; CDR2 reads FQNEAQ. CDR3 region: CASSFLAGGPKEQYF. The CDR3 DNA reads TGTGCCAGCAGTTTTCTAGCGGGAGGGCCGAAGGAGCAGTACTTC.

With regard to this clonotype: Sequence at one end of the junction differs from germline and may be a read error. The chain links TRBV20-1 to TRBJ1-2; 7 bases map to TRBD1. Germline V gene sequence: CDR1 DFQATT, CDR2 SNEGSKA (reference sequence). This CDR3 has 14 residues. The chain's CDR3 is CSAHETGSNYDYTF. CDR3 DNA sequence: TGCAGTGCTCACGAGACAGGGTCGAACTATGACTACACCTTC.

The chain is built from TRBV7-9 and TRBJ2-7; 13 bases match TRBD2. This CDR3 region has 15 residues. Germline CDR1 and CDR2: SEHNR and FQNEAQ (reference sequence). Germline trimming cut 5 bases from V and 7 bases from J; bases unmatched to any gene: 8. The CDR3: CASSPGLAGVREQYF. The CDR3 DNA sequence: TGTGCCAGCAGCCCAGGACTAGCGGGAGTACGAGAGCAGTACTTC.

This clonotype is large within its sample. The chain uses TRBV14 and TRBJ2-3; TRBD1 matches at 9 bases. The ends lost 4 bases at V and 2 bases at J; junction bases unmatched: 7. The germline V gene has CDR1 SGHDN and CDR2 FVKESK. This CDR3 has 16 residues. The CDR3 here is CASSLDGTGNTDTQYF. The DNA of the CDR3 is TGTGCCAGCAGCCTCGACGGGACAGGGAACACAGATACGCAGTATTTT.

The chain carries TRBV19 and TRBJ2-7; 7 bases are shared with TRBD1. Trimming at V came to 3 bases and at J to 2 bases, leaving 1 base not matched to a gene. Germline V gene data show CDR1 as LNHDA and CDR2 as SQIVND (reference sequence). This CDR3 has 13 amino acids. The CDR3 region has the DNA TGTGCCAGTAGTATGGGACAGCCCTACGAGCAGTACTTC. It codes for CASSMGQPYEQYF.

The chain links TRBV6-5 to TRBJ1-4; D ambiguous. The CDR3 length is 15 residues. Trimming pared 5 bases from V and 0 bases from J, leaving 10 bases between. In germline, CDR1 is MNHEY, CDR2 SVGAGI. CDR3 residues: CASSRADATNEKLFF. For the CDR3, the DNA is TGTGCCAGCAGTCGGGCAGACGCAACTAATGAAAAACTGTTTTTT.

Judged by abundance, this clonotype is medium-sized. One junction end disagrees with the germline gene, perhaps due to a read error. CDR3 DNA: TGTGCCAGCTCACCAGAGGGGTACGGGCAGCACTTC. As protein: CASSPEGYGQHF. The rearrangement uses TRBV18 and TRBJ2-7; D possibly uses TRBD1 or TRBD2 (5 bases each). The CDR3 loop spans 12 amino acids. CDR1 KGHSH and CDR2 LQKENI come from the germline V gene.

The chain employs TRBV19 and TRBJ1-2; 7 bases match TRBD1. Germline CDR1 is LNHDA and CDR2 is SQIVND (reference sequence). The CDR3 has 13 residues. The J segment lost 8 bases and the V segment lost 9 bases, leaving 12 bases of the junction unmatched. The CDR3 sequence is CASTRTQGTGYTF. The DNA for the CDR3 is TGTGCCAGCACCCGAACACAGGGGACCGGCTACACCTTC.

The J gene is TRBJ2-5, the V gene TRBV20-1, with 13 positions matching TRBD2. V gave up 6 bases and J gave up 2 bases; unmatched junction bases: 9. The CDR3 loop spans 16 amino acids. CDR1 is DFQATT, CDR2 SNEGSKA, per germline (reference sequence). The CDR3 sequence is CSAWGLAGKRQETQYF. The CDR3 nucleotides are TGCAGTGCCTGGGGACTAGCGGGAAAGAGGCAAGAGACCCAGTACTTC.

The rearrangement links TRBV5-1 to TRBJ2-7; 7 bases agree with TRBD1. V lost 3 bases and J lost 4; bases outside the gene matches: 7. The CDR3 sequence is 14 residues long. Germline assignment: CDR1 SGHRS and CDR2 YFSETQ. The CDR3 sequence is CASSSGTATYEQYF. The CDR3 DNA follows: TGCGCCAGCAGCTCCGGGACAGCCACTTACGAGCAGTACTTC.

The V and J genes are TRBV10-3 and TRBJ2-1; no clear D. The germline gives CDR1 ENHRY, CDR2 SYGVKD. V lost 6 bases, J lost 5 bases, and 8 bases lay in between. This CDR3 is 12 amino acids long. The CDR3 bases are TGTGCCATCAGGACTCAAAACAATGAGCAGTTCTTC. Its protein product is CAIRTQNNEQFF.